The clone carrying this T cell receptor beta chain has a count of ten or more. This record comes from a study of identical twins. One entry per CDR3 protein results from TCRdb running MiXCR on the 5' RACE reads. The repertoire consists of 550,000 to 800,000 distinct CDR3 sequences, with under 8.5% occurring once and the leading ten covering roughly 1.6%. These data were also reused for a study on yellow fever vaccine responses in identical twins.

The clonotype was recovered from a woman aged 18-29 years in good health. Sequencing was performed on PBMCs.

The CDR3 DNA reads as TGCGCCAGCAGCCGTTCCGGGGAGAATTCACCCCTCCACTTT. Its protein is CASSRSGENSPLHF. The J gene is TRBJ1-6, the V gene TRBV5-1; D gene ambiguous. CDR3 length: 14 amino acids. The germline V gene encodes CDR1 SGHRS and CDR2 YFSETQ. The V end lost 4 bases, the J end lost 7 bases, and 12 bases lay between the germline ends.